This T cell receptor (beta chain) is from a study of control samples from healthy donors and cancer patients. The protocol was immunoSEQ multiplex PCR, while the TCRdb copy is restricted to in-frame clones and leaves out a portion. Of about 94,000 clones listed, 75% to 95% are singletons. There are 14 residues in the CDR3. J gave up 4 bases and V 6 bases, and 5 bases lay outside the gene matches. Germline assignment: CDR1 KGHSH and CDR2 LQKENI. The sequence came from a woman between 18 and 29 years old in good health. J is TRBJ1-5 and V is TRBV18, with 8 bases fitting TRBD1. The sequencing input was blood. In DNA form, the CDR3 reads TGTGCCAGCTCCCCGACAGGGGATAATCAGCCCCAGCATTTT. Translation gives CASSPTGDNQPQHF. The full variable domain, completed using reference TRBV18 and TRBJ1-5, is NAGVMQNPRHLVRRRGQEARLRCSPMKGHSHVYWYRQLPEEGLKFMVYLQKENIIDESGMPKERFSAEFPKEGPSILRIQQVVRGDSAAYFCASSPTGDNQPQHFGDGTRLSIL.